What follows are 20 T cell receptor beta chains derived from one specimen sequenced in a study of T cell responses to AZD1222 COVID-19 vaccine. Generated by immunoSEQ multiplex PCR, the TCRdb table keeps only in-frame clones and is missing some. Found here are over 85,000 clones, more than 80% of them singletons; the top ten hold 12%. The sequenced sample was peripheral blood, obtained on day 0 of AZD1222 vaccination. The receptors were gathered from an adult in good health.

The chain couples TRBV27 to TRBJ1-2; 7 nucleotides agree with TRBD1. The CDR3 contains 14 residues. The junction had 8 bases not matched to a gene; V was cut back by 6 bases and J by 4 bases. Per germline, CDR1 MNHEY and CDR2 SMNVEV (reference sequence). CDR3 region: CASRTSQGSYGYTF. The CDR3, as DNA: TGTGCCAGCAGGACATCACAGGGGAGCTATGGCTACACCTTC.

The chain recombines TRBV2 with TRBJ2-2, with 8 positions matching TRBD2. Germline CDR1 is SNHLY and CDR2 is FYNNEI. The CDR3 totals 18 residues. The ends lost 0 bases at V and 2 bases at J; junction bases unmatched: 8. DNA of the CDR3: TGTGCCAGCAGTGAAGCGCTTCGGGCGGGGGGAAACACCGGGGAGCTGTTTTTT. It is translated as CASSEALRAGGNTGELFF.

This clone appeared a single time. This chain uses TRBV18 with TRBJ1-2; tentatively, D is TRBD1 (5 bases). Germline V lookup: CDR1 KGHSH, CDR2 LQKENI. V dropped 2 bases and J dropped 4 bases, with 11 bases sitting between them. The CDR3 extends over 14 amino acids. For the CDR3, the DNA is TGTGCCAGCTCACCAGGGGGTGAGGTCTATGGCTACACCTTC. It specifies CASSPGGEVYGYTF. Complete variable domain (other parts from reference TRBV18 and TRBJ1-2): NAGVMQNPRHLVRRRGQEARLRCSPMKGHSHVYWYRQLPEEGLKFMVYLQKENIIDESGMPKERFSAEFPKEGPSILRIQQVVRGDSAAYFCASSPGGEVYGYTFGSGTRLTVV.

This rearrangement joins TRBV18 to TRBJ2-3, with a possible D match to TRBD2 (5 bases). The CDR3 runs 15 residues. V was shortened by 3 bases and J by 2 bases, with 12 bases between the two germline ends. Germline V gene sequence: CDR1 KGHSH, CDR2 LQKENI. CDR3 in amino acids: CASSPEVGNTDTQYF. CDR3 DNA: TGTGCCAGCTCACCGGAGGTCGGGAACACAGATACGCAGTATTTT.

Here the CDR3 DNA reads TGCGCCAGCAGCACCCGGGACAGGGGACCCTATGGCTACACCTTC. Protein sequence: CASSTRDRGPYGYTF. The V call is TRBV5-1, the J call TRBJ1-2, with 10 nucleotides matching TRBD1. Per the germline V gene, CDR1 is SGHRS and CDR2 is YFSETQ. The CDR3 totals 15 residues. V gave up 4 bases and J gave up 4 bases; unmatched junction bases: 7.

The rearrangement links TRBV4-1 to TRBJ1-5; D gene unclear. Trimming pared 1 base from V and 1 base from J, leaving 8 bases between. The CDR3 runs 15 residues. Germline CDR1 and CDR2: MGHRA and YSYEKL. In nucleotides, the CDR3 is TGCGCCAGCAGCCAAGTAATGGTGAGCAATCAGCCCCAGCATTTT. Its protein is CASSQVMVSNQPQHF.

V gene TRBV5-1 combines with J gene TRBJ1-5; D is perhaps TRBD1 (6 bases). V was cut by 4 bases and J by 9 bases, with 14 bases left in between. The length of the CDR3 is 13 residues. The germline V gene has CDR1 SGHRS and CDR2 YFSETQ. The DNA for the CDR3 is TGCGCCAGCAGCGAAGACACAGGGCGGCCCCAGCATTTT. Protein product: CASSEDTGRPQHF.

The V call is TRBV5-4, the J call TRBJ1-1, with D unresolved. Trimming shortened V by 4 bases and J by 1 base, and 11 bases separated the two germline ends. CDR3 length: 14 amino acids. CDR1 and CDR2 from the germline V gene are SGHNT and YYREEE (reference sequence). The CDR3 DNA is TGTGCCAGCAGCGTCTCTATTGCGAACACTGAAGCTTTCTTT. Amino acids: CASSVSIANTEAFF.

This sequence joins TRBV4-2 and TRBJ1-1; TRBD1 is a possible D gene (6 bases). This CDR3 is 17 amino acids long. The V gene's germline CDR1 is LGHNA and CDR2 YNFKEQ. Trimming removed 2 bases from V and 0 bases from J, with 16 bases in between. The CDR3 nucleotides read TGTGCCAGCAGCCAACTACAGGGACCCTCGATGAACACTGAAGCTTTCTTT. This translates into CASSQLQGPSMNTEAFF.

V and J are TRBV9 and TRBJ2-7; the match to TRBD1 covers 9 bases. The CDR3 spans 16 residues. The junction had 10 bases not matched to a gene; V was cut back by 3 bases and J by 3 bases. Germline-derived CDR1 and CDR2 are SGDLS and YYNGEE. This CDR3 is CASSAEDRGGSYEQYF. The CDR3 DNA sequence: TGTGCCAGCAGCGCCGAGGACAGGGGTGGAAGCTACGAGCAGTACTTC.

The CDR3 sequence is CSVEVSHEQYF. CDR3 coding DNA: TGCAGCGTTGAAGTATCCCACGAGCAGTACTTC. V is TRBV29-1 and J is TRBJ2-7; no clear D. V was pared by 1 base and J by 5 bases, with 6 bases between. Germline CDR1 SQVTM, CDR2 ANQGSEA. This CDR3 is built from 11 residues.

The rearrangement links TRBV4-2 to TRBJ2-3, with 9 bases lining up with TRBD2. V was clipped by 4 bases and J by 1 base; unmatched bases: 3. The CDR3 spans 15 residues. The V gene's germline CDR1 is LGHNA and CDR2 YNFKEQ. The CDR3 protein is CASSLKRGGTDTQYF. DNA for the CDR3: TGTGCCAGCAGCCTGAAGCGGGGGGGCACAGATACGCAGTATTTT.

The V gene is TRBV28, the J gene TRBJ2-6; D gene ambiguous. The germline V gene has CDR1 MDHEN and CDR2 SYDVKM. Trimming pared 8 bases from V and 2 bases from J, leaving 13 bases between. The length of the CDR3 is 15 residues. In nucleotides, the CDR3 is TGTGCCAGCTTATTCTCCGGCCCTGGGGCCAACGTCCTGACTTTC. Its translation is CASLFSGPGANVLTF. Drawing the rest from reference TRBV28 and TRBJ2-6, the complete variable domain is DVKVTQSSRYLVKRTGEKVFLECVQDMDHENMFWYRQDPGLGLRLIYFSYDVKMKEKGDIPEGYSVSREKKERFSLILESASTNQTSMYLCASLFSGPGANVLTFGAGSRLTVL.

The V gene is TRBV5-1, the J gene TRBJ2-5, with TRBD2 matching over 14 bases. There are 16 residues in the CDR3. Germline V lookup: CDR1 SGHRS, CDR2 YFSETQ. V gave up 4 bases and J gave up 7 bases; unmatched junction bases: 9. As DNA, the CDR3 is TGCGCCAGCAGCCTCGGACTAGCGGGGGGCCGGGGGACCCAGTACTTC. Amino acid sequence: CASSLGLAGGRGTQYF.

This clone was found once. V usage is TRBV14 and J usage is TRBJ2-1; 10 nucleotides match TRBD1. Germline trimming cut 5 bases from V and 4 bases from J; bases unmatched to any gene: 11. CDR1 and CDR2 from the germline V gene are SGHDN and FVKESK. The CDR3 length is 17 residues. CDR3 sequence reads: CASSTFGGTGEYNEQFF. CDR3 in DNA: TGTGCCAGCAGCACATTTGGCGGGACAGGGGAGTACAATGAGCAGTTCTTC.

The rearrangement joins TRBV3-1 (or the pseudogene TRBV3-2) to TRBJ1-2, with 11 bases matching TRBD1. This CDR3 region has 18 residues. The trim removed 0 bases at V and 4 bases at J, leaving 10 bases unmatched. The germline V gene has CDR1 LGHDT and CDR2 YNNKEL (reference sequence). The CDR3 loop reads CASSQEGDRGSSAYGYTF. CDR3 in DNA: TGTGCCAGCAGCCAAGAAGGGGACAGGGGGAGTAGTGCCTATGGCTACACCTTC.

This chain connects TRBV9 to TRBJ1-2; TRBD1 agrees at 7 bases. J lost 4 bases, V lost 4 bases, and 7 bases had no gene match. Germline lookup yields CDR1 SGDLS and CDR2 YYNGEE. This CDR3 has 14 amino acids. CDR3 residues: CASSQQGLGYGYTF. CDR3 coding DNA: TGTGCCAGCAGCCAACAGGGGTTAGGCTATGGCTACACCTTC.

V gene TRBV16 combines with J gene TRBJ1-4; 7 nucleotides agree with TRBD1. Germline V gives CDR1 KGHSY, CDR2 FQNENV. The CDR3 totals 16 residues. J was trimmed by 5 bases and V by 0 bases; bases with no gene match: 6. CDR3 loop: CASSQSWDSLNEKLFF. The CDR3 bases are TGTGCCAGCAGCCAATCTTGGGACAGCCTAAATGAAAAACTGTTTTTT.

This chain connects TRBV27 to TRBJ1-2; D is undetermined. CDR1 MNHEY and CDR2 SMNVEV come from the germline V gene (reference sequence). The length of the CDR3 is 14 residues. V gave up 0 bases and J gave up 1 base, with 6 bases separating them. The CDR3 coding sequence is TGTGCCAGCAGTTTATCCCGGCTTAACTATGGCTACACCTTC. This translates into CASSLSRLNYGYTF.

By share, this clone ranks as large. V gene TRBV7-9 combines with J gene TRBJ1-1, with 9 bases aligning to TRBD1. CDR1 is SEHNR, CDR2 FQNEAQ, per germline (reference sequence). The CDR3 runs 15 residues. J lost 1 base, V lost 4 bases, and 4 bases had no gene match. CDR3 nucleotides: TGTGCCAGCAGCTCGACAGGGGGGCAGAACACTGAAGCTTTCTTT. Translation gives CASSSTGGQNTEAFF. The full variable domain, in which reference TRBV7-9 and TRBJ1-1 provide the parts outside the CDR3, is DTGVSQNPRHKITKRGQNVTFRCDPISEHNRLYWYRQTLGQGPEFLTYFQNEAQLEKSRLLSDRFSAERPKGSFSTLEIQRTEQGDSAMYLCASSSTGGQNTEAFFGQGTRLTVV.